This T cell receptor beta chain is from a study of blood T cell repertoires in COVID-19 (dated by TCRdb to 2019 to 2021). As for the study more broadly: Samples covering the acute and convalescent phases of COVID-19 were provided by collaborators in the United States, Italy and Spain. The material from the prospective study consisted of cDNA or gDNA derived from T cells, B-cell-depleted T cells, or PBMCs. Deeply sampled blood TCRbeta repertoires from subjects exposed to, actively infected with, or recovered from COVID-19 were included in the dataset. The repertoires were released in a freely available public database intended as a resource for research on the immune response to SARS-CoV-2. The samples were drawn from the first 160 participants of the ongoing ImmuneRACE study and from 950 to 1,500 subjects provided by 6 global collaborators. Nearly every sample came with metadata listing a de-identified subject ID, COVID-19 status, age in years and sex. Where available, HLA class I and class II types were taken from metadata supplied by the sample provider and were not determined by assay-based typing. Broad study findings and their caveats: Clinical and demographic metadata were provided uncurated, with the amount varying by source and participant.

This clone is a singleton in its sample. Its cognate antigen has yet to be identified. No quality values exist for individual bases; no much larger clone is one base distant. TCRbeta CDR3 regions were amplified from genomic DNA using the immunoSEQ Assay, a bias-controlled multiplex PCR. The paper's processing steps were these. Within the assay, amplification of reference gene primers was used to estimate how many nucleated cells each sample contained. To quantify the absolute abundance of each unique TCRbeta CDR3 rearrangement, sequence reads were collapsed and filtered. Productive Simpson clonality was computed per sample as the square root of Simpson's diversity index over productive rearrangements. The table was pulled from immuneACCESS by TCRdb, which kept in-frame rearrangements only. Such tables lose some clones; where checked, under half of the loss comes from unresolved V genes, and the rest has no known cause. From that table come the V and J calls and clone size; the DNA was used to work out D and trimming. The sample table records 340,000 or so clones; roughly 85% of these occur just once. Approximately 4.4% of the sample is taken by the ten largest.

Spanning cysteine to phenylalanine, the CDR3 consists of 18 amino acids. The retained sequence is limited to the CDR3, 54 bases, with the frame set at the first base. V is cut by 1 base and J by 0 bases, and the space between the germline ends is 16 bases. Reading the germline V gene (reference sequence) gives CDR1 LNHNV and CDR2 YYDKDF. In the prospective study, participants were about 18 to 89 years old, resided in approximately 25 geographic areas of the United States, and were enrolled through a virtual design. Cohort assignment in the prospective study relied on participant-reported clinical history from a screening survey and a study questionnaire. In the prospective study, mobile phlebotomists collected whole blood, serum and a nasopharyngeal or oropharyngeal swab from each participant. Additional blood draws and questionnaires over an approximately two-month period could optionally be provided by prospective study participants. Blood samples from the prospective study were shipped frozen or at room temperature prior to DNA extraction.

The sequence links TRBV15 to TRBJ1-3, with a tentative D gene TRBD1 over 6 matching bases. This sequence was found in a woman aged 35 to 49 with acute COVID-19. The sequenced material came from PBMCs or T cells enriched from blood (not recorded which). The CDR3 protein is CATSRVGQNYYSGNTIYF. The DNA sequence is given as TGTGCCACCAGCAGAGTTGGACAGAACTACTACTCTGGAAACACCATATATTTT.